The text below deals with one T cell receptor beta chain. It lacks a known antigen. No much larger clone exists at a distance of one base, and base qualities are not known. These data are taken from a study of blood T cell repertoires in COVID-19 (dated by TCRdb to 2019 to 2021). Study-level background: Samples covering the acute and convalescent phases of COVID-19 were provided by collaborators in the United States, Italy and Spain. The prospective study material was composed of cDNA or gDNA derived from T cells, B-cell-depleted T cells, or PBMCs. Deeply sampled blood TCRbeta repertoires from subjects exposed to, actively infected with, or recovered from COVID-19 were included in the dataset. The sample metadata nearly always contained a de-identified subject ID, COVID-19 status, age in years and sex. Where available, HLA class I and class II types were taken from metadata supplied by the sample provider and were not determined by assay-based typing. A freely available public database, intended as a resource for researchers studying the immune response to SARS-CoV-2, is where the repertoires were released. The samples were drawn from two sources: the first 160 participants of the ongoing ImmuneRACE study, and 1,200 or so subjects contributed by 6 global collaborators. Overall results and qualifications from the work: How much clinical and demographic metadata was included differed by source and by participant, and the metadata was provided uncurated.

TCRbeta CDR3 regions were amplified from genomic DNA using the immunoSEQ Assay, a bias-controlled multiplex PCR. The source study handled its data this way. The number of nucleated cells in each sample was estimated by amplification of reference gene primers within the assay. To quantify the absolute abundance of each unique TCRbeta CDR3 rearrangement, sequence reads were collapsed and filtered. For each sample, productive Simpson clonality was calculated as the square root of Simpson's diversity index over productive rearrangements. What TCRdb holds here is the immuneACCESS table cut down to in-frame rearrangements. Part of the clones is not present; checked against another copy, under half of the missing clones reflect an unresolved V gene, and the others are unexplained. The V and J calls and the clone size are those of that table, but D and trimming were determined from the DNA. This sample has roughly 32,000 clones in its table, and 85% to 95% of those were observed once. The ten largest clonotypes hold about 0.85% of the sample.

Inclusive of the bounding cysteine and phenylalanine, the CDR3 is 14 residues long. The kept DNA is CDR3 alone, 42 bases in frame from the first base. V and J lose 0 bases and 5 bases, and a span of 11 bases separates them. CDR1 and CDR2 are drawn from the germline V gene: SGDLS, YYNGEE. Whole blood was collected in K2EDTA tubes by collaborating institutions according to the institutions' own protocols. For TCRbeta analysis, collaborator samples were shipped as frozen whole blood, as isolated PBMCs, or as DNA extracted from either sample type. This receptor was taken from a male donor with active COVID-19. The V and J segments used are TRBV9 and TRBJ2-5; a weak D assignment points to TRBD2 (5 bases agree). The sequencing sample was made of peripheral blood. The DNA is TGTGCCAGCAGCGTAGGCCTAGCCGAGGAGACCCAGTACTTC. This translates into CASSVGLAEETQYF.